The 18 T cell receptor beta chains below were found in one sample sequenced in a study of blood T cell repertoires in COVID-19. TCRdb's table, derived via immunoSEQ multiplex PCR, lists solely in-frame clones and lacks some. This table has some 350,000 clones, around 87% appearing once. Source material: peripheral blood. All receptors come from a woman aged 50 to 60 with COVID-19, enrolled during active disease.

Details on this clone: This sample includes further DNA sequences coding for the same CDR3. This chain joins TRBV24-1 and TRBJ2-2, with TRBD1 identical over 8 bases. Germline lookup yields CDR1 KGHDR and CDR2 SFDVKD. V was pared by 7 bases and J by 7 bases, with 4 bases of the junction left unmatched. The CDR3 is made up of 13 amino acids. This CDR3 reads CATRDRVSGELFF. DNA for the CDR3: TGTGCCACCAGGGACAGGGTGAGCGGGGAGCTGTTTTTT.

The chain employs TRBV5-5 and TRBJ2-2; D perhaps matches TRBD1 (5 bases). V was clipped by 5 bases and J by 4 bases, with 15 bases between them. The V gene's germline CDR1 is SGHKS and CDR2 YYEKEE (reference sequence). This CDR3 contains 15 residues. In nucleotides, the CDR3 is TGTGCCAGCAGTGCAGGGTTATTCGGCACCGGGGAGCTGTTTTTT. This translates into CASSAGLFGTGELFF.

V and J are TRBV18 and TRBJ1-1, with TRBD1 matching over 8 bases. CDR1 is KGHSH, CDR2 LQKENI, per germline. The CDR3 extends over 14 amino acids. Germline trimming cut 6 bases from V and 4 bases from J; bases unmatched to any gene: 7. The CDR3 DNA reads as TGTGCCAGCTCCGACAGGGGAAGGGGCACTGAAGCTTTCTTT. Residues: CASSDRGRGTEAFF.

This chain connects TRBV10-3 to TRBJ2-7, with unresolved D. The V and J ends lost 4 bases and 1 base respectively, with 5 bases between them. The CDR3 sequence is 12 residues long. Per the germline V gene, CDR1 is ENHRY and CDR2 is SYGVKD. The CDR3 DNA sequence: TGTGCCATCAGTGCGGAGTCCTACGAGCAGTACTTC. It specifies CAISAESYEQYF.

The rearrangement joins TRBV24-1 to TRBJ1-5, with TRBD1 as a possible D gene (5 bases). Germline V gene sequence: CDR1 KGHDR, CDR2 SFDVKD. V dropped 1 base and J dropped 3 bases, with 24 bases sitting between them. The length of the CDR3 is 20 residues. CDR3 sequence reads: CATSDFIHRSRQGDNQPQHF. The DNA of the CDR3 is TGTGCCACCAGTGATTTCATTCATCGGTCGCGGCAGGGTGACAATCAGCCCCAGCATTTT.

This sequence joins TRBV5-1 and TRBJ2-1, with 14 bases fitting TRBD2. This CDR3 spans 17 amino acids. With V trimmed by 6 bases and J by 1 base, 6 bases remained unmatched. CDR1 and CDR2 (germline): SGHRS, YFSETQ. The CDR3 coding sequence is TGCGCCAGCAAGCTTCGGACTAGCGGGAGGTCCTACAATGAGCAGTTCTTC. Amino acid sequence: CASKLRTSGRSYNEQFF.

The chain joins TRBV7-9 to TRBJ2-7; TRBD2 aligns across 10 bases. Germline values: CDR1 SEHNR, CDR2 FQNEAQ (reference sequence). The CDR3 has 14 amino acids. V dropped 5 bases and J dropped 5; count of bases not matched to a gene: 6. The CDR3 coding sequence is TGTGCCAGCAGCCAAGGGCTAGCGGGAGACGAGCAGTACTTC. Amino acids: CASSQGLAGDEQYF.

Here the CDR3 reads CSASLLSTQYF. As DNA, the CDR3 is TGCAGTGCGAGCCTTTTATCGACCCAGTACTTC. V and J are TRBV20-1 and TRBJ2-5; unclear D gene. Trimming removed 6 bases at V and 7 bases at J, with 12 bases between. There are 11 residues in the CDR3. Germline V lookup: CDR1 DFQATT, CDR2 SNEGSKA (reference sequence).

The chain carries TRBV14 and TRBJ1-1, with no clear D. Per germline, CDR1 SGHDN and CDR2 FVKESK. V was cut by 0 bases and J by 8 bases, with 10 bases left in between. The CDR3 sequence is 13 residues long. CDR3: CASSQDLEGEAFF. The CDR3 nucleotides are TGTGCCAGCAGCCAAGATCTAGAGGGAGAAGCTTTCTTT. The full variable domain, its missing parts supplied by reference TRBV14 and TRBJ1-1, is EAGVTQFPSHSVIEKGQTVTLRCDPISGHDNLYWYRRVMGKEIKFLLHFVKESKQDESGMPNNRFLAERTGGTYSTLKVQPAELEDSGVYFCASSQDLEGEAFFGQGTRLTVV.

The chain has TRBV4-1 and TRBJ1-3; 10 bases fit TRBD1. CDR1 MGHRA and CDR2 YSYEKL come from the germline V gene. With 1 base clipped from V and 8 bases from J, the junction kept 5 bases outside the gene matches. CDR3 size: 15 residues. The CDR3 nucleotides are TGCGCCAGCAGCCAAGCCGGGACAGGGGTATACACCATATATTTT. It codes for CASSQAGTGVYTIYF.

The V call is TRBV27, the J call TRBJ2-7; perhaps TRBD2 as D (5 bases). Trimming pared 0 bases from V and 3 bases from J, leaving 9 bases between. Germline V gene sequence: CDR1 MNHEY, CDR2 SMNVEV (reference sequence). This CDR3 region has 14 residues. CDR3 sequence reads: CASSLSGNSYEQYF. Here the CDR3 DNA reads TGTGCCAGCAGTTTATCCGGGAACAGCTACGAGCAGTACTTC.

This clone came up a few times. This chain links TRBV19 with TRBJ2-7; 9 nucleotides match TRBD1. V was clipped by 9 bases and J by 1 base; unmatched bases: 10. The CDR3 sequence is 15 residues long. The V gene's germline CDR1 is LNHDA and CDR2 SQIVND (reference sequence). In DNA, the CDR3 is TGTGCCAGCAAGACAACGACAGGGGGGTCCTACGAGCAGTACTTC. This translates into CASKTTTGGSYEQYF. Full variable domain (remainder filled in from reference TRBV19 and TRBJ2-7): DGGITQSPKYLFRKEGQNVTLSCEQNLNHDAMYWYRQDPGQGLRLIYYSQIVNDFQKGDIAEGYSVSREKKESFPLTVTSAQKNPTAFYLCASKTTTGGSYEQYFGPGTRLTVT.

The chain has TRBV6-2 or TRBV6-3 and TRBJ2-7; TRBD2 matches 7 bases. Germline assignment: CDR1 MNHEY and CDR2 SVGEGT. The CDR3 is 15 amino acids. The V and J ends lost 6 bases and 9 bases, in that order; junction bases with no gene match: 17. The CDR3 nucleotides read TGTGCCAGCAGCCCCGGGGTAGCGGGCTACGAAGTGCAGTACTTC. The encoded protein is CASSPGVAGYEVQYF.

The chain links TRBV24-1 to TRBJ2-5; 7 nucleotides line up with TRBD1. This CDR3 has 15 amino acids. Trimming removed 4 bases from V and 5 bases from J; junction bases left unmatched: 9. Germline-derived CDR1 and CDR2 are KGHDR and SFDVKD. CDR3 nucleotides: TGTGCCACCAGTGACGCGACAGGGAAGATGGAGACCCAGTACTTC. As protein: CATSDATGKMETQYF.

The chain uses TRBV11-2 and TRBJ2-5; 9 bases line up with TRBD1. Germline V lookup: CDR1 SGHAT, CDR2 FQNNGV. The CDR3 contains 17 residues. V lost 6 bases to trimming and J lost 3 bases; unmatched junction nucleotides: 14. This chain's CDR3 is CASRDRQGEMLKETQYF. CDR3 DNA: TGTGCCAGCAGGGACAGACAGGGGGAGATGCTGAAAGAGACCCAGTACTTC. The complete variable domain, with remaining parts taken from reference TRBV11-2 and TRBJ2-5, reads EAGVAQSPRYKIIEKRQSVAFWCNPISGHATLYWYQQILGQGPKLLIQFQNNGVVDDSQLPKDRFSAERLKGVDSTLKIQPAKLEDSAVYLCASRDRQGEMLKETQYFGPGTRLLVL.

The chain recombines TRBV2 with TRBJ2-1; tentatively, D is TRBD1 (5 bases). CDR3 length: 12 amino acids. Germline-derived CDR1 and CDR2 are SNHLY and FYNNEI. V was shortened by 7 bases and J by 5 bases, with 9 bases between the two germline ends. The CDR3 sequence is CASKGEHNEQFF. CDR3 coding DNA: TGTGCCAGCAAAGGGGAACACAATGAGCAGTTCTTC.

The genes are TRBV27 and TRBJ2-7; 7 nucleotides line up with TRBD1. There are 14 residues in the CDR3. Germline trimming cut 2 bases from V and 2 bases from J; bases unmatched to any gene: 3. Germline CDR1 reads MNHEY; CDR2 reads SMNVEV (reference sequence). CDR3 amino acids: CASSLRQGTYEQYF. The DNA for the CDR3 is TGTGCCAGCAGTTTAAGACAGGGTACCTACGAGCAGTACTTC.

The J gene is TRBJ1-6, the V gene TRBV19; 12 nucleotides line up with TRBD1. Trimming cost V 8 bases and J 7 bases; bases outside gene matches: 3. The CDR3 spans 14 residues. Germline V CDR1 and CDR2: LNHDA, SQIVND (reference sequence). The DNA of the CDR3 is TGTGCCAGTGGGGGGACAGGGGGCAATTCACCCCTCCACTTT. This sequence encodes CASGGTGGNSPLHF.